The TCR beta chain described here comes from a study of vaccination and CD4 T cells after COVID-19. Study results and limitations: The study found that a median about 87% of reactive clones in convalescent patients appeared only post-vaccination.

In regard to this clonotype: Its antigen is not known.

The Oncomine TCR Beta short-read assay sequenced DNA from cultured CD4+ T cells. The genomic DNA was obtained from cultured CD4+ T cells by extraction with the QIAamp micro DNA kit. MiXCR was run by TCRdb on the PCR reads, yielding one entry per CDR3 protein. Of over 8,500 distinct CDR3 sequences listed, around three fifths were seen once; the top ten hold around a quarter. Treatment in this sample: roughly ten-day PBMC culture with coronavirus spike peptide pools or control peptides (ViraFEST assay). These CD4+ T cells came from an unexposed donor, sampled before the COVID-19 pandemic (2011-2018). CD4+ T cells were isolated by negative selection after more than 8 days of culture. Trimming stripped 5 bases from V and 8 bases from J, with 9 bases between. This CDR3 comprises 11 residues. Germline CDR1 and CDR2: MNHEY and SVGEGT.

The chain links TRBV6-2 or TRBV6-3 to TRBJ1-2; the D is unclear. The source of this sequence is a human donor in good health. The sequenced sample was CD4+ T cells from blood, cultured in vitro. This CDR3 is CASSPGGGYTF. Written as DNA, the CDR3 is TGTGCCAGCAGTCCCGGCGGGGGCTACACCTTC.